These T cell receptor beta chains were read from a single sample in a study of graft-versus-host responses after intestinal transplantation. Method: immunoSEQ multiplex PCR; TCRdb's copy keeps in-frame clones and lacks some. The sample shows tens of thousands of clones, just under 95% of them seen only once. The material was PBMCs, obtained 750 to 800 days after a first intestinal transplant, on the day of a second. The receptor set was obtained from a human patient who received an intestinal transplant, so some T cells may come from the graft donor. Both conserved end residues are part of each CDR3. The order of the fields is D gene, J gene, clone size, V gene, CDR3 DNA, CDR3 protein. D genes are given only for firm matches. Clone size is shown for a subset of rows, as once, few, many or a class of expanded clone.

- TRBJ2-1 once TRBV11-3 TGTGCCAGCAGCCGGGGTGGGATAGGATCCTACAATGAGCAGTTCTTC CASSRGGIGSYNEQFF
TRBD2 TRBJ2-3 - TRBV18 TGTGCCAGCTCACCACCGGTCGGACTAGCGGCTAGCACAGATACGCAGTATTTT CASSPPVGLAASTDTQYF
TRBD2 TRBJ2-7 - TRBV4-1 TGCGCCAGCAGTCATGCGGGACTAGCGACCGAGCAGTACTTC CASSHAGLATEQYF
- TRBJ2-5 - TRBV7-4 TGTGCCAGCAGCTTAGTAGGGGTGGGACAAGAGACCCAGTACTTC CASSLVGVGQETQYF
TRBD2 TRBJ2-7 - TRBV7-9 TGTGCCAGCGCATACTCCGGGACTAGAGACGAGCAGTACTTC CASAYSGTRDEQYF
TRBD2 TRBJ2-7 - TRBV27 TGTGCCAGCATCAGCGGGAGTCTCCCCTACGAGCAGTACTTC CASISGSLPYEQYF
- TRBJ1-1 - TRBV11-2 TGTGCCAGCAGCTTAGATCAGTCAGAAGCTTTCTTT CASSLDQSEAFF
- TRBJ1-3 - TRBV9 TGTGCCAGCAGCCCTCGAATGGGGGCGGCTGGAAACACCATATATTTT CASSPRMGAAGNTIYF
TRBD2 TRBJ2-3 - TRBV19 TGTGCCAGTAGTTGGGGGACTAGCGGGAGGCCAGATACGCAGTATTTT CASSWGTSGRPDTQYF
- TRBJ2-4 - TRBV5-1 TGCGCCAGCAGCTTCAGGACGGAGGAGGCGTCAAACATTCAGTACTTC CASSFRTEEASNIQYF
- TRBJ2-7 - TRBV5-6 TGTGCCAGCAGCTTTTACAGGGCTAGGGGCGAGCAGTACTTC CASSFYRARGEQYF
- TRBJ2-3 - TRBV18 TGTGCCAGCTCACCAGGGACGACAGATACGCAGTATTTT CASSPGTTDTQYF
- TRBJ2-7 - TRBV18 TGTGCCAGCTCACCGGCTTTAGGCGAGCAGTACTTC CASSPALGEQYF
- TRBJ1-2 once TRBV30 TGTGCCTGGAGTAGGTTAAGGACAGATTATGGCTACACCTTC CAWSRLRTDYGYTF
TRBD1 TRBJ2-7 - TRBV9 TGTGCCAGCAGCGTAGACTCAGGGGGCGCAAGGAGGAACGAGCAGTACTTC CASSVDSGGARRNEQYF
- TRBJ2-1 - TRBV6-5 TGTGCCAGCAGTCCCTCCGGGGCCTACAATGGGCAGTTCTTC CASSPSGAYNGQFF
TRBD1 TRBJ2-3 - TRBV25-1 TGTGCCAGCAGCAGACAGGGACGAGCAGATACGCAGTATTTT CASSRQGRADTQYF
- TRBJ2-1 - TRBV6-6 TGTGCCAGCAGTTACCGCAATGAGCAGTTCTTC CASSYRNEQFF
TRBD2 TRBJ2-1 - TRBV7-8 TGTGCCAGCAGCTTCCTAGCGGGAGAGATGAATGAGCAGTTCTTC CASSFLAGEMNEQFF
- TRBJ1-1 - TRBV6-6 TGTGCCAGCAGTTACGCAGTGGGCACTGAAGCTTTCTTT CASSYAVGTEAFF
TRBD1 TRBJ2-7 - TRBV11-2 TGTGCCAGCAGCTCGGGGACAGTCTACGAGCAGTACTTC CASSSGTVYEQYF
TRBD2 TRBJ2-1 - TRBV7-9 TGTGCCAGCAGCCAACTTATTGGACTAGCGGGGGATGAGCAGTTCTTC CASSQLIGLAGDEQFF
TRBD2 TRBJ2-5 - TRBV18 TGTGCCAGCTCACCCCCCGGGGGGGCCGAGACCCAGTACTTC CASSPPGGAETQYF
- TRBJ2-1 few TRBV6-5 TGTGCCAGCAGCGTGGGAATGTCGGTTGAGCAGTTCTTC CASSVGMSVEQFF
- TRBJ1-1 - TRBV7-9 TGTGCCAGCAGCTTTTACCTGGCGGACACTGAAGCTTTCTTT CASSFYLADTEAFF
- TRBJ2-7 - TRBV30 TGTGCCTGGGGACTCTCCAGCTCCTACGAGCAGTACTTC CAWGLSSSYEQYF
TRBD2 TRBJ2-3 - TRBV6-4 TGTGCCAGCAGTCCTCTAGCGGGGGTCGGAGATACGCAGTATTTT CASSPLAGVGDTQYF
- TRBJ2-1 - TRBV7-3 TGTGCCAGCAGCTTACTAGCGCAGAACAATGAGCAGTTCTTC CASSLLAQNNEQFF
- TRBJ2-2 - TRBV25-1 TGTGCCAGCAGTGGGCAGTTAAGGACCGGGGAGCTGTTTTTT CASSGQLRTGELFF
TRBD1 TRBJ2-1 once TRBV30 TGTGCCTGGAGGGGGGACAGCAATGAGCAGTTCTTC CAWRGDSNEQFF
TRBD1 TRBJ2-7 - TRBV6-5 TGTGCCAGCAGTTCCCTTCAGGGGGCTTTCTACGAGCAGTACTTC CASSSLQGAFYEQYF
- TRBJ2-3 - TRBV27 TGTGCCAGCGGATCGTGGATCATCACAGATACGCAGTATTTT CASGSWIITDTQYF
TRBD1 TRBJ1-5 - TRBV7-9 TGTGCCAGCAGCCACACAGGGGAGGGCAATCAGCCCCAGCATTTT CASSHTGEGNQPQHF
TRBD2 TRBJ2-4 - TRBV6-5 TGTGCCAGCAGTTACTCGACTAGCGGGGGGGGAAACATTCAGTACTTC CASSYSTSGGGNIQYF
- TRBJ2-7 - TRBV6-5 TGTGCCAGCAGTTCCGACAGGATGTACGAGCAGTACTTC CASSSDRMYEQYF
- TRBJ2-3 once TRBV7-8 TGTGCCAGCAGCTCCGGGACCGTCTCGACGCAGTATTTT CASSSGTVSTQYF
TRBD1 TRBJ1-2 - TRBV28 TGTGCCAGCAGGAGAACAGGGGACATTGGCTACACCTTC CASRRTGDIGYTF
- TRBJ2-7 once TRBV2 TGTGCCAGCAGTGAATGGTCTACCTACGAGCAGTACTTC CASSEWSTYEQYF
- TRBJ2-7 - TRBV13 TGTGCCAGCAGCCTGGAGTCAGGGGCCGGCTACGAGCAGTACTTC CASSLESGAGYEQYF
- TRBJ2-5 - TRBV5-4 TGTGCCAGCAGAAGGAGCCAGCCTCAAGAGACCCAGTACTTC CASRRSQPQETQYF
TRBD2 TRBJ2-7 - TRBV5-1 TGCGCCAGCAGCCCCGGGGGGGAGCAGTACTTC CASSPGGEQYF
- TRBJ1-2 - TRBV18 TGTGCCAGCTCGGGGGGACGGCTCTATGGCTACACCTTC CASSGGRLYGYTF
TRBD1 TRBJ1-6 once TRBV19 TGTGCCAGTAGTATTTGGACAGGATCACCCCTCCACTTT CASSIWTGSPLHF
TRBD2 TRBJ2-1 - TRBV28 TGTGCCAGCAGCGGGGGGGATGAGCAGTTCTTC CASSGGDEQFF
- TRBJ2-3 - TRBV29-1 TGCAGCGTTGGTGATACGCAGTATTTT CSVGDTQYF
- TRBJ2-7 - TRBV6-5 TGTGCCAGCAGTTACCCGCCTCAGGGTGCCTACGAGCAGTACTTC CASSYPPQGAYEQYF
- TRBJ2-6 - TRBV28 TGTGCCAGCAGCCAGCTCGGGTCTGGGGCCAACGTCCTGACTTTC CASSQLGSGANVLTF
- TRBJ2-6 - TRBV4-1 TGCGCCAGCAGCCAAACGGGCTCTGGGGCCAACGTCCTGACTTTC CASSQTGSGANVLTF
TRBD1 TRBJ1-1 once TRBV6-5 TGTGCCAGCAGTTGGGACAGGGGAGGGTTTGAAGCTTTCTTT CASSWDRGGFEAFF
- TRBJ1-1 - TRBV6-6 TGTGCCAGCAGTTGGGGGCACAACACTGAAGCTTTCTTT CASSWGHNTEAFF
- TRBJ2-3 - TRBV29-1 TGCAGCGTTGCGGCGTGGGGGGTCACAGATACGCAGTATTTT CSVAAWGVTDTQYF
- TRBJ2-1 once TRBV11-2 TGTGCCAGCAGCTTAGGGGGACTGTACAATGAGCAGTTCTTC CASSLGGLYNEQFF
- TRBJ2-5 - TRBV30 TGTGCCTGGAGTGTAGGGGAAGAGACCCAGTACTTC CAWSVGEETQYF